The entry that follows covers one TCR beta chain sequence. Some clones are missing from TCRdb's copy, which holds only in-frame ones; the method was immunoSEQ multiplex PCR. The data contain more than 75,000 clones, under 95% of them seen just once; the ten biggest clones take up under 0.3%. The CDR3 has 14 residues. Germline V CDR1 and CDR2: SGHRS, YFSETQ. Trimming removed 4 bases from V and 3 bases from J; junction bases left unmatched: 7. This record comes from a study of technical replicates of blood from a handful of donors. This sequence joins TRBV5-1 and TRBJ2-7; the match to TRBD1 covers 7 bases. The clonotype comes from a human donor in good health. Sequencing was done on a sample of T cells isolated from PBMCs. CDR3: CASSQGDALYEQYF. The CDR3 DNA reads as TGCGCCAGCAGCCAGGGGGATGCCCTCTACGAGCAGTACTTC. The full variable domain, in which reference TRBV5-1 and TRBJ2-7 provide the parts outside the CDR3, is KAGVTQTPRYLIKTRGQQVTLSCSPISGHRSVSWYQQTPGQGLQFLFEYFSETQRNKGNFPGRFSGRQFSNSRSEMNVSTLELGDSALYLCASSQGDALYEQYFGPGTRLTVT.